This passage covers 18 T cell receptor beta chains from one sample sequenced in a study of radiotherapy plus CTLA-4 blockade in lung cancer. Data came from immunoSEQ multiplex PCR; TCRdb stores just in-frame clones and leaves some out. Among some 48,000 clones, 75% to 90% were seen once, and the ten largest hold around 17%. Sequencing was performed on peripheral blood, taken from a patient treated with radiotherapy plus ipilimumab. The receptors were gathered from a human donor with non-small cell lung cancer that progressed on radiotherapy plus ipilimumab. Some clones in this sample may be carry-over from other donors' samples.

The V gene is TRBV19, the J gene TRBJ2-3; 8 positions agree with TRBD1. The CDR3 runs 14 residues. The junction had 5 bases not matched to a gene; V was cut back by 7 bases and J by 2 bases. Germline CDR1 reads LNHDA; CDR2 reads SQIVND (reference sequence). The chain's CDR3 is CASTPQGATDTQYF. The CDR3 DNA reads TGTGCCAGTACCCCTCAGGGGGCCACAGATACGCAGTATTTT. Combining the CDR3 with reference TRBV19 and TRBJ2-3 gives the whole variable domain DGGITQSPKYLFRKEGQNVTLSCEQNLNHDAMYWYRQDPGQGLRLIYYSQIVNDFQKGDIAEGYSVSREKKESFPLTVTSAQKNPTAFYLCASTPQGATDTQYFGPGTRLTVL.

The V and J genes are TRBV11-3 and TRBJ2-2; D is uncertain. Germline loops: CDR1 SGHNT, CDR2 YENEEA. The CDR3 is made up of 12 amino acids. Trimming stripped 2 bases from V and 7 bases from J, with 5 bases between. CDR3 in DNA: TGTGCCAGCAGCTTATCTTTCGGGGAGCTGTTTTTT. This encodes CASSLSFGELFF.

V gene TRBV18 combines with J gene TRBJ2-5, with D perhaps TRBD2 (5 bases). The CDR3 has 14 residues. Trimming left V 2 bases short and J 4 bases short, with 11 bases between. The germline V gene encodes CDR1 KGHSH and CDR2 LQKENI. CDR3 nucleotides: TGTGCCAGCTCACCAACCGGGGTTAGAGAGACCCAGTACTTC. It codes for CASSPTGVRETQYF.

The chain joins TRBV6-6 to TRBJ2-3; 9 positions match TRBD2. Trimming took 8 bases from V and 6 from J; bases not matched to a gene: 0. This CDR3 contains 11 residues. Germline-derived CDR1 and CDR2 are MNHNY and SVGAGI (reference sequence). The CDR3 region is CASLAGDTQYF. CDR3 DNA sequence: TGTGCCAGCCTAGCGGGGGATACGCAGTATTTT.

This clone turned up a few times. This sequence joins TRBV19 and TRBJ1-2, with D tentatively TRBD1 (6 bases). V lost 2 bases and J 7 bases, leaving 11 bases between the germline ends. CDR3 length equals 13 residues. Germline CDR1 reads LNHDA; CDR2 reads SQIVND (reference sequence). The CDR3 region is CASSIRTASGYTF. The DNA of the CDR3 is TGTGCCAGTAGTATACGGACAGCTTCTGGCTACACCTTC.

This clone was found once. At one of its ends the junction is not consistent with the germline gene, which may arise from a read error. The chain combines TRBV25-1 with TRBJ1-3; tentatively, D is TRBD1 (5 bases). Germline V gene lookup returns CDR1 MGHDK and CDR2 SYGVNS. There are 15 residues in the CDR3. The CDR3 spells CASSDLGQPGNTIYF. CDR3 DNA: TGTGCCAGCAGTGACCTTGGACAACCTGGGAACACCATATATTTT.

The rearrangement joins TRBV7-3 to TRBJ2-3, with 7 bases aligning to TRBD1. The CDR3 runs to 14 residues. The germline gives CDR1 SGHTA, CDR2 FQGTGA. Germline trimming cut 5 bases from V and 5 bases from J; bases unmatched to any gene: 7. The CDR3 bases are TGTGCCAGCAGCAACCGACAGGGTGGAGATACGCAGTATTTT. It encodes CASSNRQGGDTQYF. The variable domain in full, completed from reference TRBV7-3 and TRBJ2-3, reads GAGVSQTPSNKVTEKGKYVELRCDPISGHTALYWYRQSLGQGPEFLIYFQGTGAADDSGLPNDRFFAVRPEGSVSTLKIQRTERGDSAVYLCASSNRQGGDTQYFGPGTRLTVL.

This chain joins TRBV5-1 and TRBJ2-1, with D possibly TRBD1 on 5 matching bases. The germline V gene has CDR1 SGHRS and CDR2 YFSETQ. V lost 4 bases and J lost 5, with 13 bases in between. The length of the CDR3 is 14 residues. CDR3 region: CASSTERQNNEQFF. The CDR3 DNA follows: TGCGCCAGCAGCACGGAAAGACAGAACAATGAGCAGTTCTTC. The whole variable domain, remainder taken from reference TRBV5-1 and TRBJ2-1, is KAGVTQTPRYLIKTRGQQVTLSCSPISGHRSVSWYQQTPGQGLQFLFEYFSETQRNKGNFPGRFSGRQFSNSRSEMNVSTLELGDSALYLCASSTERQNNEQFFGPGTRLTVL.

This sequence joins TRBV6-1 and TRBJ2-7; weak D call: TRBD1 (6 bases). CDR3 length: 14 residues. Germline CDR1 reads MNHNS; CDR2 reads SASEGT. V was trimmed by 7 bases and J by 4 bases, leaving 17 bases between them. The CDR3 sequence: CASKVHGRGYEQYF. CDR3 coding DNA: TGTGCCAGCAAGGTCCACGGAAGGGGGTACGAGCAGTACTTC.

CDR3 sequence reads: CASSFAGLSSYEQYF. CDR3 DNA: TGTGCCAGCAGCTTTGCAGGGTTGAGCTCCTACGAGCAGTACTTC. The rearrangement joins TRBV13 to TRBJ2-7, with D perhaps matching TRBD1 (5 bases). In germline, CDR1 is PRHDT, CDR2 FYEKMQ (reference sequence). This CDR3 is 15 amino acids long. Trimming stripped 3 bases from V and 0 bases from J, with 12 bases between.

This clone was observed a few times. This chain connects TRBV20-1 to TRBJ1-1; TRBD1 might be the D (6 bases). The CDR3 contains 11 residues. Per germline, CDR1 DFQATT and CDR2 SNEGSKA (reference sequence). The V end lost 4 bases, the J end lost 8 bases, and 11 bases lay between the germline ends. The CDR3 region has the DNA TGCAGTGCTACGACAGGAGGAGAAGCTTTCTTT. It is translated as CSATTGGEAFF.

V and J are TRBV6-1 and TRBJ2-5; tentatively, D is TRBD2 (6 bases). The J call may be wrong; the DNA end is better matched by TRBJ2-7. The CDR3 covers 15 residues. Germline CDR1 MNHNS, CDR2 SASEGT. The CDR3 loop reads CASSEGTGEVYEQYF. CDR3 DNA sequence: TGTGCCAGCAGTGAAGGAACGGGAGAGGTATACGAGCAGTACTTC.

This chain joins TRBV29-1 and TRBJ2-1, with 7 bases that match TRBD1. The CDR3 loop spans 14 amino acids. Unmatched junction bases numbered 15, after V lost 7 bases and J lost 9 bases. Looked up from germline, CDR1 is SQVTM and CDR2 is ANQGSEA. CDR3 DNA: TGCAGCGCCCCCCCGACAGGGCAATCGGGTGAGCAGTTCTTC. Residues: CSAPPTGQSGEQFF.

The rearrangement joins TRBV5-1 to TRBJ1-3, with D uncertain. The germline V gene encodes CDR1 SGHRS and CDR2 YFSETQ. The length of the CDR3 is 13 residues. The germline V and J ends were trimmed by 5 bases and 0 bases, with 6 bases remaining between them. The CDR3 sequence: CASRGSSGNTIYF. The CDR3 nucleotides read TGCGCCAGCAGGGGGAGCTCTGGAAACACCATATATTTT.

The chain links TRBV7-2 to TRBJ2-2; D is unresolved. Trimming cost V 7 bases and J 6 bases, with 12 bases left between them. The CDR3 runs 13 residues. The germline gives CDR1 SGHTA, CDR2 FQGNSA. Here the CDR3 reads CASNLLQAGELFF. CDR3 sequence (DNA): TGTGCCAGCAATTTACTTCAGGCCGGGGAGCTGTTTTTT.

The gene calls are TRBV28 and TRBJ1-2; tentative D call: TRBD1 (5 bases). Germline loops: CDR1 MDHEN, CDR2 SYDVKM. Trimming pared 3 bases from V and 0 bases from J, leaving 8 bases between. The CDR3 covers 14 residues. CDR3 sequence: CASSFAGPNYGYTF. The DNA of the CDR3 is TGTGCCAGCAGTTTTGCAGGGCCTAACTATGGCTACACCTTC.

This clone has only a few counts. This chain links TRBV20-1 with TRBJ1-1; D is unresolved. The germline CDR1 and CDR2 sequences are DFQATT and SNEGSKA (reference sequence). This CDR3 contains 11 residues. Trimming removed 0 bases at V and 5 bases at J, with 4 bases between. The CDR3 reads CSARDRTEAFF. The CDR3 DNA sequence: TGCAGTGCTAGAGACCGGACTGAAGCTTTCTTT.

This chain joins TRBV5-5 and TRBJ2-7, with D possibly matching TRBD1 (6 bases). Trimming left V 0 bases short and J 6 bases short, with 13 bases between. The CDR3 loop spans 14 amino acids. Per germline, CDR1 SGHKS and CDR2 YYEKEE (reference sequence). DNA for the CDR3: TGTGCCAGCAGCTTGGCAAACAGGGTAAGCGAGCAGTACTTC. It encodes CASSLANRVSEQYF. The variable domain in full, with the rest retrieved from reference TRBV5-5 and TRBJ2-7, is DAGVTQSPTHLIKTRGQQVTLRCSPISGHKSVSWYQQVLGQGPQFIFQYYEKEERGRGNFPDRFSARQFPNYSSELNVNALLLGDSALYLCASSLANRVSEQYFGPGTRLTVT.